The sequence of this T cell receptor (beta chain) was determined in a study of regulatory T cells in long-lasting Graves disease. General study results and limits: Persistent patients had a count of shared public clonotypes (approximately 2,700) that exceeded that of new patients (966).

Time point specified: persistent/refractory GD, antithyroid drugs over 5 years with positive TRAb. The TCR library used RNA extracted from PBMCs. The patients were enrolled through endocrinology in Xi'an, China. For TCR beta, libraries came from iRepertoire HTBI primers and Arm-PCR of CDR3 regions. Using its own MiXCR run on the multiplex PCR reads, TCRdb lists one record per CDR3 protein. Of about 660,000 distinct CDR3 sequences listed, about 32% are singletons. Note on this clonotype: Its antigen is unidentified.

This clonotype was sampled from a female donor with Graves disease. This sample comprised peripheral blood mononuclear cells (PBMCs), obtained when the disease was refractory, from a patient treated with antithyroid drugs.

DNA for the CDR3: TGTGCCAGCAGCACCACCGGGACTTCCTCCTACGAGCAGTACTTC. As protein: CASSTTGTSSYEQYF. The gene calls are TRBV11-2 and TRBJ2-7, with D maybe TRBD2 (6 bases). The V gene's germline CDR1 is SGHAT and CDR2 FQNNGV. Trimming took 5 bases from V and 0 from J, leaving 14 bases between them. This CDR3 has 15 amino acids.